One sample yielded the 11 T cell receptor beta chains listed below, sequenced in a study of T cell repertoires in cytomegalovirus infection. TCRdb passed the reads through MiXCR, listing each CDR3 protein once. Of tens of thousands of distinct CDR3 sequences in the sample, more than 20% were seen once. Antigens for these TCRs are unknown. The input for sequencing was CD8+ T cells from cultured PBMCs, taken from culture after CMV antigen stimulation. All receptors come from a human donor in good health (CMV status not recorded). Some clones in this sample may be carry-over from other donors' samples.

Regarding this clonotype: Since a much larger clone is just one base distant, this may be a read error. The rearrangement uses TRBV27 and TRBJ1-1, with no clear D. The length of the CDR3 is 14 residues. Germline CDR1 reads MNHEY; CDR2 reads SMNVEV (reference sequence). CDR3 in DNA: TGTGCCAACAGTTTATATCGCGGGAACACTGAAGCTTTCTTT. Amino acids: CANSLYRGNTEAFF.

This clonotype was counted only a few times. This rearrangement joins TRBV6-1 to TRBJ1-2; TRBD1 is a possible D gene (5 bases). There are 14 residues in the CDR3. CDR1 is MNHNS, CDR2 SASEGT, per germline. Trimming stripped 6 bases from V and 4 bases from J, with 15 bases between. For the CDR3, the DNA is TGTGCCAGCAGCCCGGGGGAAGGCCGCTATGGCTACACCTTC. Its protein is CASSPGEGRYGYTF.

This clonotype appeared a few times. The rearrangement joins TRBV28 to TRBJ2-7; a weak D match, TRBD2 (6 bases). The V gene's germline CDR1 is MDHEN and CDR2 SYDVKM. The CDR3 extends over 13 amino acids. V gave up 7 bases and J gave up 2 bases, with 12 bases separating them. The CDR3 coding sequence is TGTGCCAGCACTTGGGGGGAAACCTACGAGCAGTACTTC. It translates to CASTWGETYEQYF.

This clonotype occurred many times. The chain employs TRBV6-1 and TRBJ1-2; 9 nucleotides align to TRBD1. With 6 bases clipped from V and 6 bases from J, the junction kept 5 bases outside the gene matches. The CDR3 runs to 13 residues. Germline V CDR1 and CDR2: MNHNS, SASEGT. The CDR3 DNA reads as TGTGCCAGCAGCGAGACAGGGGGGGATGGCTACACCTTC. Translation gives CASSETGGDGYTF.

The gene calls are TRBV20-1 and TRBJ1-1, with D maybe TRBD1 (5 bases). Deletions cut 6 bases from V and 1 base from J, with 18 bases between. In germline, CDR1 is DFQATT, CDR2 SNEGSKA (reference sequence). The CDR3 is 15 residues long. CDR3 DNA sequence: TGCAGTGCCAGTCCAGACTGGGGGTGGAACACTGAAGCTTTCTTT. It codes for CSASPDWGWNTEAFF.

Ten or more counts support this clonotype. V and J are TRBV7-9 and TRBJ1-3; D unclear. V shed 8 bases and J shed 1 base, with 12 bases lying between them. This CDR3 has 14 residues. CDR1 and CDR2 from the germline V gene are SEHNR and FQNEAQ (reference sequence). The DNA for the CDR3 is TGTGCCAGCGCGCCTGGGGTTTCTGGAAACACCATATATTTT. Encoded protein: CASAPGVSGNTIYF.

The CDR3 loop reads CASSLERWNLYEQYF. CDR3 coding DNA: TGTGCCAGCAGCTTAGAGAGATGGAACCTCTACGAGCAGTACTTC. The rearrangement uses TRBV11-2 and TRBJ2-7; D gene uncertain. The CDR3 is 15 residues long. The V and J ends lost 0 bases and 3 bases respectively, with 12 bases between them. Germline V lookup: CDR1 SGHAT, CDR2 FQNNGV.

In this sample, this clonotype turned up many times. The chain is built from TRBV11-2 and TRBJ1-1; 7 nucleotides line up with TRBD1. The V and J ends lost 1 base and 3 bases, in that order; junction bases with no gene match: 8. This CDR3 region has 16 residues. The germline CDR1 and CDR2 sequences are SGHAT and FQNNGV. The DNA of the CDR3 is TGTGCCAGCAGCTTAGTGGGAGGGGGCGCGGACACTGAAGCTTTCTTT. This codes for CASSLVGGGADTEAFF.

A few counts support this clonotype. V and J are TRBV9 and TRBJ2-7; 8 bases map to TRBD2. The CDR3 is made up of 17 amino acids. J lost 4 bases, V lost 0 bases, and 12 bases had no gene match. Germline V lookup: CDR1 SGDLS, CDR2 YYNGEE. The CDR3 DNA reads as TGTGCCAGCAGCGTAGAGGTCTTACTAGCGGAGCTGTACGAGCAGTACTTC. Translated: CASSVEVLLAELYEQYF.

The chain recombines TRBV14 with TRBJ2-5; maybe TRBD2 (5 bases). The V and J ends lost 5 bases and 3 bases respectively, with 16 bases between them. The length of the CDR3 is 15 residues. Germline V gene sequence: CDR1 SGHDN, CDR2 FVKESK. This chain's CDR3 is CASSEVWTAKETQYF. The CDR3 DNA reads TGTGCCAGCAGCGAAGTCTGGACTGCTAAAGAGACCCAGTACTTC.

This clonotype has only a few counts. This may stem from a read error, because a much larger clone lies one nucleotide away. The CDR3 DNA sequence: TGTGCCAGCAGTTACTCTGGGACTTGTATCTACAATGAGCAGTTCTTC. Residues: CASSYSGTCIYNEQFF. The rearrangement joins TRBV6-5 to TRBJ2-1; D is perhaps TRBD2 (6 bases). The V gene's germline CDR1 is MNHEY and CDR2 SVGAGI. This CDR3 has 16 residues. Trimming removed 0 bases at V and 3 bases at J, with 12 bases between.